This paragraph reports one T cell receptor (beta chain). The data originate from a study of blood T cell repertoires in COVID-19. The wider study: PBMCs, B-cell-depleted T cells, or T cells were the source of the cDNA or gDNA that made up the material.

The CDR3 covers 14 residues. Germline V gene data show CDR1 as MGHRA and CDR2 as YSYEKL. V gave up 4 bases and J gave up 3 bases, with 12 bases separating them. Sequencing was performed with immunoSEQ multiplex PCR; in TCRdb, only in-frame clones are kept and a portion is missing. The data show 150,000 to 250,000 clones, 94% seen once. What was sequenced was peripheral blood. The gene calls are TRBV4-1 and TRBJ2-5; D gene uncertain. This receptor was obtained from a man in his thirties or forties with COVID-19, enrolled during active disease. The CDR3 DNA is TGCGCCAGCAGCCCCAATTACAGTGAAGAGACCCAGTACTTC. It translates to CASSPNYSEETQYF.